This T cell receptor beta chain was sequenced during a study of control samples from healthy donors and cancer patients. V was clipped by 4 bases and J by 2 bases; unmatched bases: 4. This CDR3 contains 15 residues. Germline V lookup: CDR1 LNHDA, CDR2 SQIVND (reference sequence). Using immunoSEQ multiplex PCR, the repertoire was profiled, and TCRdb retains in-frame clones only, with some absent. This sample has about 170,000 clones, with around 91% found just once. The V call is TRBV19, the J call TRBJ1-5; 8 positions agree with TRBD1. The origin of this receptor is a woman aged 30 to 39 in good health. The material sequenced was blood. The CDR3 coding sequence is TGTGCCAGTAGTACCGCGGACAGGGGCAATCAGCCCCAGCATTTT. Protein product: CASSTADRGNQPQHF.